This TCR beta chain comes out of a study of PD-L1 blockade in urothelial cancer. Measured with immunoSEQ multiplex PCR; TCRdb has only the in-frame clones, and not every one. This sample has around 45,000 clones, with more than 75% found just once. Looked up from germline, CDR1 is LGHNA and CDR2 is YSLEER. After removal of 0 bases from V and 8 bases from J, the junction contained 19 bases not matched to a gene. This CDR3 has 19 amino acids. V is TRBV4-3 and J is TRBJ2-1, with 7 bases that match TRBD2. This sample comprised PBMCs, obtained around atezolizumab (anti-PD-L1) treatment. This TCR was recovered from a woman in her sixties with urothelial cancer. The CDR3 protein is CASSQDSASGRGSFHEQFF. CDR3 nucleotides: TGCGCCAGCAGCCAAGATTCGGCTAGCGGCCGGGGGAGTTTCCATGAGCAGTTCTTC.